Reported below is one TCR beta chain. Its antigen is still unknown. This sample stems from a study of shared clonotypes between healthy human individuals. Study-level results: Sequencing of the sorted subsets was shown by rarefaction to be incomplete despite large depth.

Donors comprised only Caucasian adults living in Nashville, Tennessee. Division of CD4+ cells produced a CD45RA+ naive subset and a CD45RA-negative memory subset. V lost 3 bases and J lost 5, with 11 bases in between. The CDR3 has 15 amino acids. Germline lookup yields CDR1 KGHSH and CDR2 LQKENI. It was at deep level that the assay was run. Sequencing used immunoSEQ multiplex PCR; TCRdb keeps in-frame clones, though not all of them. Of roughly 2.4 million clones listed, approximately 96% are singletons. The chain recombines TRBV18 with TRBJ1-6; D might be TRBD1 (6 bases). The source of this sequence is a man between 18 and 29 years old in good health. Specimen: naive CD4+ T cells sorted from blood. Stated subset: CD45RA+ positively selected. The CDR3 region is CASSPGAQDNSPLHF. The CDR3 DNA reads as TGTGCCAGCTCACCGGGGGCACAGGATAATTCACCCCTCCACTTT.